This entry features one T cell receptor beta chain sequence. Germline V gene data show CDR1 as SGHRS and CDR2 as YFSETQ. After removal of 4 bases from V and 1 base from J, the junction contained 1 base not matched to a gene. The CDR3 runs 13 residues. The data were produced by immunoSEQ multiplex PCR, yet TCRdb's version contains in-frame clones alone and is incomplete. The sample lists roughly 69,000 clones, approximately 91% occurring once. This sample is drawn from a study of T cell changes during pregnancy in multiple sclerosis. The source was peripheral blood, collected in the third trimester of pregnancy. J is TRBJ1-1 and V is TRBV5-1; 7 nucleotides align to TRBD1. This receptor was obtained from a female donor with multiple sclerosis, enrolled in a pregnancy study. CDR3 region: CASSNRGNTEAFF. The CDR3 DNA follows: TGCGCCAGCAGCAACAGGGGGAACACTGAAGCTTTCTTT. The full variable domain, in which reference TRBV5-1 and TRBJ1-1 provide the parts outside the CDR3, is KAGVTQTPRYLIKTRGQQVTLSCSPISGHRSVSWYQQTPGQGLQFLFEYFSETQRNKGNFPGRFSGRQFSNSRSEMNVSTLELGDSALYLCASSNRGNTEAFFGQGTRLTVV.